These 13 T cell receptor beta chains were sequenced from one sample in a study of shared clonotypes between healthy human individuals. Clones were read by immunoSEQ multiplex PCR, and TCRdb kept only the in-frame ones, dropping some. The sample lists roughly 2,000,000 clones; 90% to 95% were seen once. CD45RO negativity and positive selection for CCR7 defined naive CD8 cells, a population that excluded terminally differentiated effector memory CD45RA+ cells. The sequencing sample was made of naive CD8+ T cells from PBMCs. All receptors come from a man in his late teens or twenties in good health. Some clones in this sample may be carry-over from other donors' samples.

The chain combines TRBV9 with TRBJ1-2; 8 bases are a match to TRBD1. There are 16 residues in the CDR3. J was trimmed by 3 bases and V by 4 bases; bases with no gene match: 11. CDR1 and CDR2 from the germline V gene are SGDLS and YYNGEE. The CDR3 loop is CASSPAGTGFYYGYTF. The CDR3 region has the DNA TGTGCCAGCAGCCCGGCGGGGACAGGATTCTACTATGGCTACACCTTC.

The chain has TRBV5-1 and TRBJ2-6; tentatively, D is TRBD1 (6 bases). Trimming took off 0 bases at V and 0 bases at J, with 13 bases between the two ends. This CDR3 contains 18 residues. Germline CDR1 is SGHRS and CDR2 is YFSETQ. The CDR3 protein is CASSLGGQSRSGANVLTF. CDR3 coding DNA: TGCGCCAGCAGCTTGGGTGGACAGTCACGCTCTGGGGCCAACGTCCTGACTTTC. Based on the CDR3 plus reference TRBV5-1 and TRBJ2-6, the full variable domain is KAGVTQTPRYLIKTRGQQVTLSCSPISGHRSVSWYQQTPGQGLQFLFEYFSETQRNKGNFPGRFSGRQFSNSRSEMNVSTLELGDSALYLCASSLGGQSRSGANVLTFGAGSRLTVL.

The chain combines TRBV2 with TRBJ1-5; TRBD1 matches at 11 bases. CDR1 is SNHLY and CDR2 is FYNNEI in the germline V gene. The CDR3 totals 18 residues. Trimming removed 7 bases from V and 3 bases from J; junction bases left unmatched: 14. Written as DNA, the CDR3 is TGTGCCAGCACCGAGTTGGACAGGGGGCCTAAGGACAATCAGCCCCAGCATTTT. Translated, it gives CASTELDRGPKDNQPQHF. The complete variable domain, with remaining parts taken from reference TRBV2 and TRBJ1-5, reads EPEVTQTPSHQVTQMGQEVILRCVPISNHLYFYWYRQILGQKVEFLVSFYNNEISEKSEIFDDQFSVERPDGSNFTLKIRSTKLEDSAMYFCASTELDRGPKDNQPQHFGDGTRLSIL.

The V and J genes are TRBV4-1 and TRBJ2-1; no clear D. V gave up 0 bases and J gave up 3 bases, with 9 bases separating them. The CDR3 spans 15 residues. Per germline, CDR1 MGHRA and CDR2 YSYEKL. The CDR3: CASSQEERNYNEQFF. Here the CDR3 DNA reads TGCGCCAGCAGCCAAGAGGAGCGAAACTACAATGAGCAGTTCTTC.

The rearrangement joins TRBV19 to TRBJ2-7; 8 nucleotides line up with TRBD2. This CDR3 spans 17 amino acids. The V gene's germline CDR1 is LNHDA and CDR2 SQIVND (reference sequence). V lost 5 bases to trimming and J lost 5 bases; unmatched junction nucleotides: 17. This CDR3 is CASSPRVAGPPTNEQYF. The CDR3 region has the DNA TGTGCCAGTAGTCCCAGGGTAGCGGGACCACCTACCAACGAGCAGTACTTC. Together with reference TRBV19 and TRBJ2-7, the CDR3 gives the full variable domain: DGGITQSPKYLFRKEGQNVTLSCEQNLNHDAMYWYRQDPGQGLRLIYYSQIVNDFQKGDIAEGYSVSREKKESFPLTVTSAQKNPTAFYLCASSPRVAGPPTNEQYFGPGTRLTVT.

Comment on this clone: Distinct nucleotide sequences in the sample also encode this CDR3. This sequence joins TRBV28 and TRBJ2-7; D remains ambiguous. CDR3 length: 11 amino acids. Germline V gene lookup returns CDR1 MDHEN and CDR2 SYDVKM. Trimming took off 3 bases at V and 3 bases at J, with 3 bases between the two ends. The CDR3 loop is CASSLNYEQYF. DNA of the CDR3: TGTGCCAGCAGTTTGAACTACGAGCAGTACTTC.

The chain is built from TRBV4-1 and TRBJ1-1; no clear D. CDR3 size: 15 residues. The germline V gene has CDR1 MGHRA and CDR2 YSYEKL. With 0 bases removed from V and 8 bases from J, the gap between germline ends came to 16 bases. CDR3 loop: CASSQDSGEGREAFF. The CDR3 region has the DNA TGCGCCAGCAGCCAAGATTCAGGAGAGGGCAGGGAAGCTTTCTTT.

J is TRBJ2-7 and V is TRBV10-2; D possibly corresponds to TRBD1 (5 bases). This CDR3 is 13 amino acids long. The V gene's germline CDR1 is WSHSY and CDR2 SAAADI. Trimming took 6 bases from V and 3 from J, leaving 12 bases between them. Written as DNA, the CDR3 is TGCGCCAGCAGGAGAGACAGAAACTACGAGCAGTACTTC. Protein product: CASRRDRNYEQYF.

The chain is built from TRBV7-2 and TRBJ2-1; D gene unclear. CDR1 SGHTA and CDR2 FQGNSA come from the germline V gene. The V and J ends lost 2 bases and 2 bases respectively, with 16 bases between them. The CDR3 consists of 17 residues. For the CDR3, the DNA is TGTGCCAGCAGCTTAAATAAGCTGTCTTCACCCTACAATGAGCAGTTCTTC. It codes for CASSLNKLSSPYNEQFF.

The chain has TRBV10-2 and TRBJ1-1, with D hard to call. Per germline, CDR1 WSHSY and CDR2 SAAADI. This CDR3 region has 13 residues. V was trimmed by 8 bases and J by 3 bases, leaving 13 bases between them. The CDR3: CASYVAEHTEAFF. As DNA, the CDR3 is TGCGCCAGCTATGTGGCAGAACACACTGAAGCTTTCTTT.

This CDR3 is CASSLRGGIQYF. CDR3 DNA: TGTGCCAGCAGTTTAAGGGGAGGCATTCAGTACTTC. The chain joins TRBV27 to TRBJ2-4, with a possible D match to TRBD2 (6 bases). CDR1 is MNHEY and CDR2 is SMNVEV in the germline V gene (reference sequence). Deletions cut 2 bases from V and 9 bases from J, with 8 bases between. The CDR3 is 12 amino acids.

The rearrangement uses TRBV5-1 and TRBJ2-5; TRBD2 is a possible D gene (6 bases). Looked up from germline, CDR1 is SGHRS and CDR2 is YFSETQ. The ends were cut back, 3 bases at V and 4 bases at J, with 16 bases in the middle. This CDR3 region has 15 residues. The CDR3 coding sequence is TGCGCCAGCAGCTCCCCCGGGACTCAGGTAGAGACCCAGTACTTC. It yields the protein CASSSPGTQVETQYF.

The rearrangement joins TRBV5-6 to TRBJ2-7; D remains unclear. This CDR3 comprises 15 residues. V lost 4 bases and J lost 5, with 19 bases in between. Germline V gives CDR1 SGHDT, CDR2 YYEEEE. DNA of the CDR3: TGTGCCAGCAGCAAGCGACGCGAACCAACCAACGAGCAGTACTTC. This gives the protein CASSKRREPTNEQYF.